These 14 T cell receptor beta chains were all obtained from the same sample, sequenced in a study of brain metastases from non-small cell lung cancer. Libraries were prepared by immunoSEQ multiplex PCR; TCRdb keeps only in-frame clonotypes and omits some of them. This sample has about 7,400 clones; around 81% occur once, and the top ten carry 4.1%. Sequenced sample: primary lung tumor tissue. These receptors all stem from a donor aged 40 or over with non-small cell lung cancer.

This clone was seen a few times. The rearrangement uses TRBV7-2 and TRBJ2-2; D call uncertain. The CDR3 length is 14 residues. Between the trimmed V and J ends, which lost 1 base and 6 bases, there was a span of 9 bases. Germline CDR1 and CDR2: SGHTA and FQGNSA. The CDR3 sequence is CASSLVIGAGELFF. The CDR3 bases are TGTGCCAGCAGCTTAGTTATCGGAGCCGGGGAGCTGTTTTTT.

The chain has TRBV4-1 and TRBJ2-2, with D tentatively TRBD1 (5 bases). The germline gives CDR1 MGHRA, CDR2 YSYEKL. There are 14 residues in the CDR3. With 0 bases removed from V and 4 bases from J, the gap between germline ends came to 6 bases. CDR3 region: CASSQERGTGELFF. In nucleotides, the CDR3 is TGCGCCAGCAGCCAAGAAAGGGGCACCGGGGAGCTGTTTTTT.

The chain combines TRBV2 with TRBJ1-1, with D possibly TRBD1 on 6 matching bases. Germline V gives CDR1 SNHLY, CDR2 FYNNEI. V was trimmed by 8 bases and J by 0 bases, leaving 10 bases between them. The CDR3 is 13 amino acids. This CDR3 reads CASWTVMNTEAFF. CDR3 in DNA: TGTGCCAGCTGGACAGTAATGAACACTGAAGCTTTCTTT.

The chain links TRBV21-1 to TRBJ2-7; TRBD1 is the table's D call, not checked against the DNA. TRBV21-1 counts as a pseudogene. This CDR3 has 15 residues. The CDR3 spells CASSPSRQSSYEQYF. CDR3 nucleotide sequence: TGTGCCAGCAGCCCTAGTAGACAGAGCTCCTACGAGCAGTACTTC.

This chain uses TRBV27 with TRBJ2-1, with 8 bases aligning to TRBD2. This CDR3 contains 16 residues. Germline CDR1 is MNHEY and CDR2 is SMNVEV (reference sequence). V lost 1 base, J lost 6 bases, and 8 bases stayed unmatched. The CDR3 bases are TGTGCCAGCAGTTTATACGGGGGGGGGATGAGCAATGAGCAGTTCTTC. Protein sequence: CASSLYGGGMSNEQFF.

In its sample, this clone was seen a few times. The J gene is TRBJ1-1, the V gene TRBV7-9, with unresolved D. Trimming left V 5 bases short and J 1 base short, with 14 bases between. The CDR3 extends over 15 amino acids. Germline V gene sequence: CDR1 SEHNR, CDR2 FQNEAQ (reference sequence). The CDR3 reads CASSPIVMGNTEAFF. Written as DNA, the CDR3 is TGTGCCAGCAGCCCCATTGTGATGGGGAACACTGAAGCTTTCTTT.

The V gene is TRBV5-4, the J gene TRBJ1-1; D perhaps matches TRBD1 (5 bases). The V end was cut by 0 bases, the J end by 3 bases, with 12 bases between. The CDR3 sequence is 15 residues long. Germline V gene lookup returns CDR1 SGHNT and CDR2 YYREEE (reference sequence). The CDR3 region is CASSLGRGSDTEAFF. As DNA, the CDR3 is TGTGCCAGCAGCTTGGGTCGGGGGTCAGACACTGAAGCTTTCTTT.

This clone was observed a handful of times. J is TRBJ2-1 and V is TRBV7-2; the D call may be TRBD1 or TRBD2 (5 bases each). V shed 2 bases and J shed 9 bases, with 11 bases lying between them. Germline V gene lookup returns CDR1 SGHTA and CDR2 FQGNSA. This CDR3 is built from 13 residues. The chain's CDR3 is CASSLNGGSEQFF. For the CDR3, the DNA is TGTGCCAGCAGCTTAAATGGGGGAAGTGAGCAGTTCTTC.

The chain combines TRBV5-1 with TRBJ2-7; no firm D call. The CDR3 loop spans 14 amino acids. Trimming removed 1 base from V and 3 bases from J, with 11 bases in between. Germline V CDR1 and CDR2: SGHRS, YFSETQ. DNA for the CDR3: TGCGCCAGCAGCTTGACTATACCCAGCTACGAGCAGTACTTC. It codes for CASSLTIPSYEQYF.

V usage is TRBV5-1 and J usage is TRBJ1-1; 7 nucleotides align to TRBD1. The germline V gene has CDR1 SGHRS and CDR2 YFSETQ. V dropped 4 bases and J dropped 6; count of bases not matched to a gene: 6. The CDR3 is 13 residues long. As DNA, the CDR3 is TGCGCCAGCAGCCCAGGACAGGAGGCTGAAGCTTTCTTT. Amino acids: CASSPGQEAEAFF.

This sequence joins TRBV5-4 and TRBJ2-5; 14 nucleotides agree with TRBD2. The V and J ends lost 4 bases and 5 bases, in that order; junction bases with no gene match: 7. The CDR3 is 16 residues long. Germline V gene data show CDR1 as SGHNT and CDR2 as YYREEE (reference sequence). CDR3 nucleotides: TGTGCCAGCAGCGTGACTAGCGGGGGGGCTGGGGAGACCCAGTACTTC. The encoded protein is CASSVTSGGAGETQYF.

The CDR3 DNA sequence: TGTGCCAGCAGCCAAGATCGTGGGACTATAGCTTTCTTT. Its protein is CASSQDRGTIAFF. The V and J genes are TRBV4-2 and TRBJ1-1, with D tentatively TRBD1 (5 bases). This CDR3 has 13 amino acids. Trimming pared 0 bases from V and 10 bases from J, leaving 12 bases between. Germline V gene data show CDR1 as LGHNA and CDR2 as YNFKEQ.

V usage is TRBV11-2 and J usage is TRBJ2-2; perhaps TRBD1 as D (7 bases). Germline lookup yields CDR1 SGHAT and CDR2 FQNNGV. The CDR3 is made up of 17 amino acids. V lost 3 bases and J 5 bases, leaving 19 bases between the germline ends. This CDR3 is CASSFPQGTSRTGELFF. DNA of the CDR3: TGTGCCAGCAGCTTCCCACAGGGGACTTCCAGGACCGGGGAGCTGTTTTTT.

The chain uses TRBV5-1 and TRBJ2-3; TRBD2 agrees at 12 bases. The V segment lost 4 bases and the J segment 4 bases; nucleotides outside the gene matches: 7. CDR1 and CDR2 (germline): SGHRS, YFSETQ. CDR3 length: 16 amino acids. CDR3 sequence: CASSLASGGAPDTQYF. CDR3 nucleotides: TGCGCCAGCAGCCTAGCTAGCGGGGGGGCCCCAGATACGCAGTATTTT.